The present T cell receptor beta chain was sequenced within a study of blood T cell repertoires in COVID-19. Study-wide context: COVID-19 samples collected from the United States, Italy and Spain covered acute and convalescent phases. The cDNA or gDNA used as material had been derived from T cells, B-cell-depleted T cells, or PBMCs.

This clone was found many times. Germline assignment: CDR1 SGHDN and CDR2 FVKESK. The J segment lost 8 bases and the V segment lost 0 bases, leaving 9 bases of the junction unmatched. This CDR3 has 16 amino acids. Authors' processing steps: By means of reference gene primer amplification, nucleated cell counts were estimated. Produced via immunoSEQ multiplex PCR; TCRdb's table is partial and in-frame only. That table is the source of V, J and clone size, and D and trimming were worked out from the DNA. Here the sample spans 150,000 or so clones, 80% to 90% being singletons. This sequence originates from a middle-aged woman with acute or convalescent COVID-19. Sequenced input: peripheral blood. The genes are TRBV14 and TRBJ2-1; 8 nucleotides match TRBD2. CDR3 protein: CASSQDDRLARDEQFF. The CDR3 coding sequence is TGTGCCAGCAGCCAAGATGATCGACTAGCGAGGGATGAGCAGTTCTTC. Full variable domain (outside the CDR3, taken from reference TRBV14 and TRBJ2-1): EAGVTQFPSHSVIEKGQTVTLRCDPISGHDNLYWYRRVMGKEIKFLLHFVKESKQDESGMPNNRFLAERTGGTYSTLKVQPAELEDSGVYFCASSQDDRLARDEQFFGPGTRLTVL.